One sample yielded the 4 T cell receptor beta chains listed below, sequenced in a study of T-cell memory formation after mild COVID-19. TCRdb re-derived calls from the 5' RACE reads in MiXCR, one entry per CDR3 protein. The sample lists about 410,000 distinct CDR3 sequences; about 25% were seen once. The sequenced sample was PBMCs or a T cell subset sorted from them (not recorded which). The receptors stem from an adult woman who had mild COVID-19 (a few samples of this study predate the infection). Cell type and time point are not known.

This clonotype was picked up a small number of times. This sequence joins TRBV6-5 and TRBJ2-1; a weak D match, TRBD2 (5 bases). From germline, CDR1 is MNHEY and CDR2 SVGAGI. V was clipped by 5 bases and J by 8 bases, with 19 bases between them. This CDR3 region has 15 residues. The CDR3 nucleotides read TGTGCCAGCAGTGAGCCACATAGTCTAGCCCATGAGCAGTTCTTC. Translation gives CASSEPHSLAHEQFF.

This clonotype was detected only a few times. The CDR3 here is CASSLEGDFGYTF. In nucleotides, the CDR3 is TGCGCCAGCAGCTTGGAGGGGGACTTCGGCTACACCTTC. The rearrangement links TRBV5-1 to TRBJ1-2; maybe TRBD1 (6 bases). The CDR3 loop spans 13 amino acids. Per the germline V gene, CDR1 is SGHRS and CDR2 is YFSETQ. V shed 0 bases and J shed 8 bases, with 11 bases lying between them.

The chain uses TRBV20-1 and TRBJ2-1; TRBD2 aligns across 7 bases. The CDR3 has 15 amino acids. Germline V lookup: CDR1 DFQATT, CDR2 SNEGSKA (reference sequence). The CDR3 protein is CGSSGGSRVLNEQFF. The CDR3 coding sequence is TGCGGAAGCTCTGGCGGGAGCCGGGTCTTAAATGAGCAGTTCTTC.

V and J are TRBV29-1 and TRBJ2-2, with a tentative D call TRBD2 (5 bases). Per germline, CDR1 SQVTM and CDR2 ANQGSEA. The V and J ends lost 7 bases and 8 bases respectively, with 20 bases between them. The CDR3 has 14 amino acids. In DNA, the CDR3 is TGCAGCGGGAGGACCGGGCAGGACGATGGGGAGCTGTTTTTT. Its protein product is CSGRTGQDDGELFF.